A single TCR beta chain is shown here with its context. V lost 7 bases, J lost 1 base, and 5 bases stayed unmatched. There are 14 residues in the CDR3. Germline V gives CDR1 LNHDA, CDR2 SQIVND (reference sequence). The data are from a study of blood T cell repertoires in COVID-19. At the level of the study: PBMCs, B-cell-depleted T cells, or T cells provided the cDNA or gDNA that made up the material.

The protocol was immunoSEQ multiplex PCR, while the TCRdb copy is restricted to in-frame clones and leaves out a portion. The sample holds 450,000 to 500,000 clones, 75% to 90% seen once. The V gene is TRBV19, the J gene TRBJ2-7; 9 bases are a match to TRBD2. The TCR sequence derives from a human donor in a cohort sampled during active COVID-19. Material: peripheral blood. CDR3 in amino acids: CASTGTSPSYEQYF. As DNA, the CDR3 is TGTGCCAGTACGGGGACTAGCCCGTCCTACGAGCAGTACTTC.